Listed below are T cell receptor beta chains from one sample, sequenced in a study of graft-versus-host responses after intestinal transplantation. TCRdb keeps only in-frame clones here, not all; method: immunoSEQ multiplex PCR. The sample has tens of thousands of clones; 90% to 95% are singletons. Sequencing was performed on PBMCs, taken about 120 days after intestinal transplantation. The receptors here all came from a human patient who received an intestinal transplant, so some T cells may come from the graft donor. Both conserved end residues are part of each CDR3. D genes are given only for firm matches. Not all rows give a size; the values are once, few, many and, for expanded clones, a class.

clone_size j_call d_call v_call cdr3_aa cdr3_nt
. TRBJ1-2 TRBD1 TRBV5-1 CASSLDPGGASLYGYTF TGCGCCAGCAGCTTGGACCCAGGGGGCGCGAGTCTCTATGGCTACACCTTC
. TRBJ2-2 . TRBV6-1 CASRREWNTGELFF TGTGCCAGCAGGCGGGAATGGAACACCGGGGAGCTGTTTTTT
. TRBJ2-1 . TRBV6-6 CASSLGGDEQFF TGTGCCAGCAGCCTAGGGGGGGATGAGCAGTTCTTC
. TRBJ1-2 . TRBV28 CASSFRGYYGYTF TGTGCCAGCAGTTTCCGGGGCTACTATGGCTACACCTTC
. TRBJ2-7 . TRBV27 CASSLRGSYEQYF TGTGCCAGCAGTTTACGGGGGAGTTACGAGCAGTACTTC
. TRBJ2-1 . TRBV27 CASSLLHLNEQFF TGTGCCAGCAGTTTACTTCACCTCAATGAGCAGTTCTTC
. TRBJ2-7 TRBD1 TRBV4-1 CASSPEKGQGGYEQYF TGCGCCAGCAGCCCAGAAAAGGGACAGGGCGGGTACGAGCAGTACTTC
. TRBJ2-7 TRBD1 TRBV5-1 CASSWGTGDYEQYF TGCGCCAGCAGCTGGGGGACAGGGGACTACGAGCAGTACTTC
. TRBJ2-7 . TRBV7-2 CASSLNYSYEQYF TGTGCCAGCAGCTTAAATTACTCCTACGAGCAGTACTTC
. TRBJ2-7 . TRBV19 CASSISPDAAEQYF TGTGCCAGTAGTATATCCCCCGACGCCGCAGAGCAGTACTTC
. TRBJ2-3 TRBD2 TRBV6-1 CASRPAGGSTDTQYF TGTGCCAGCCGGCCAGCGGGGGGGAGCACAGATACGCAGTATTTT
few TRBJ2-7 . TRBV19 CATNNPPLYEQYF TGTGCTACAAATAATCCGCCGCTATACGAGCAGTACTTC
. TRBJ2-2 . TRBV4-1 CASSQDELTGELFF TGCGCCAGCAGCCAAGATGAGTTGACCGGGGAGCTGTTTTTT
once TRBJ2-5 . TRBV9 CASSVALGGAETQYF TGTGCCAGCAGCGTAGCTCTAGGGGGGGCAGAGACCCAGTACTTC
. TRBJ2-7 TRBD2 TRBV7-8 CASSLMLAGRLSYEQYF TGTGCCAGCAGCTTAATGCTAGCGGGGCGTCTATCCTACGAGCAGTACTTC
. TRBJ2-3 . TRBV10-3 CAINEAPTDTQYF TGTGCCATCAATGAGGCGCCCACAGATACGCAGTATTTT
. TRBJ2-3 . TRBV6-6 CASSLPSADTQYF TGTGCCAGCAGTTTACCTAGTGCAGATACGCAGTATTTT
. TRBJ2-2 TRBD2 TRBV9 CASSDEGLDSANGELFF TGTGCCAGCAGCGACGAAGGACTAGATAGCGCTAATGGGGAGCTGTTTTTT
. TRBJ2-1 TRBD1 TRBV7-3 CASSTGQGASNEQFF TGTGCCAGCAGCACCGGACAGGGGGCTTCTAATGAGCAGTTCTTC
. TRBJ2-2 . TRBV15 CATSNKGGGVRDTGELFF TGTGCCACCAGCAATAAAGGAGGAGGGGTGAGGGACACCGGGGAGCTGTTTTTT
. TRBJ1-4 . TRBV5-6 CASSWGWTPTNEKLFF TGTGCCAGCAGCTGGGGGTGGACACCAACTAATGAAAAACTGTTTTTT
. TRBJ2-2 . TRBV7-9 CASSTGQSGELFF TGTGCCAGCAGCACCGGACAGTCCGGGGAGCTGTTTTTT
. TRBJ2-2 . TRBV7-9 CASSLTGPRTGELFF TGTGCCAGCAGCCTTACAGGGCCGCGCACCGGGGAGCTGTTTTTT
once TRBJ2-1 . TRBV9 CASSEDSYNEQFF TGTGCCAGCAGCGAGGACAGCTACAATGAGCAGTTCTTC
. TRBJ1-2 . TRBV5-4 CASSGQGRHNDGYTF TGTGCCAGCAGCGGGCAAGGGAGGCATAACGATGGCTACACCTTC
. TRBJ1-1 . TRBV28 CASSPALGDTEAFF TGTGCCAGCAGTCCGGCGCTGGGAGACACTGAAGCTTTCTTT
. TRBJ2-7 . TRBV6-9 CASSPPHIPYEQYF TGTGCCAGCAGTCCTCCCCATATTCCCTACGAGCAGTACTTC
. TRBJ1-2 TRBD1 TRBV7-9 CASSLAGRQGLYGYTF TGTGCCAGCAGCTTAGCCGGGCGACAGGGGCTCTATGGCTACACCTTC
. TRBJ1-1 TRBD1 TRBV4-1 CASSQEGAQNTEAFF TGCGCCAGCAGCCAGGAGGGGGCCCAGAACACTGAAGCTTTCTTT
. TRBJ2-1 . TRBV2 CASSGSNEQFF TGTGCCAGCAGCGGGAGCAATGAGCAGTTCTTC
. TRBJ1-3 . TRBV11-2 CASSLDGVNTIYF TGTGCCAGCAGCTTAGATGGGGTAAACACCATATATTTT